This T cell receptor (beta chain) was observed in a study of persistence of HIV-infected CD4 T cells. Study overall: Median time on suppressive ART was 7 to 9 years.

This clone was counted once. Its matching antigen is unknown. The CDR3 totals 18 residues. The V gene's germline CDR1 is SGHTA and CDR2 FQGNSA. With 5 bases clipped from V and 0 bases from J, the junction kept 8 bases outside the gene matches. The libraries were made with immunoSEQ version 4 in survey mode. Sequenced by immunoSEQ multiplex PCR; TCRdb stores in-frame clones only, minus some. The sample yields about 43,000 clones, roughly 74% seen once. Findings of the study overall: Degenerate expanded CDR3beta sequences were enriched among CMV- and Gag-responding cells. TCRbeta richness was lower in CMV- and Gag-responding cells than in anti-CD3/anti-CD28-responding cells.

Overlapping HIV-1 Gag 15-mer peptides at approximately 0.96 ug per peptide per mL were used. CD40L-negative CD69-negative CD45RO-high memory CD4+ T cells were sorted as populations depleted of antigen-responding cells. The rearrangement links TRBV7-2 to TRBJ1-5, with 12 positions matching TRBD1. The specimen comprised CD4+ T cells sorted from PBMCs after approximately 20-hour stimulation, sampled from a patient who received antiretroviral therapy. This receptor was identified in an adult man with HIV who was CMV-seropositive. The DNA of the CDR3 is TGTGCCAGCAGCCCCTTTGGGACAGGGGGCTATAGCAATCAGCCCCAGCATTTT. It codes for CASSPFGTGGYSNQPQHF.